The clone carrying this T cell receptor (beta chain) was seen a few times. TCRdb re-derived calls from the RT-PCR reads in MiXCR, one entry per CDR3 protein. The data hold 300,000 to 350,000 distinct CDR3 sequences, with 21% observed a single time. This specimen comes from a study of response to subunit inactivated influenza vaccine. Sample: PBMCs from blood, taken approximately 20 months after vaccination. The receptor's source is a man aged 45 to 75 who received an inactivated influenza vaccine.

CDR3 sequence: CASSQDTVGGEKLFF. The CDR3 bases are TGCGCCAGCAGCCAAGACACTGTAGGGGGTGAAAAACTGTTTTTT. This chain joins TRBV4-3 and TRBJ1-4; D is possibly TRBD1 (6 bases). From germline, CDR1 is LGHNA and CDR2 YSLEER. Trimming took 0 bases from V and 7 from J, leaving 12 bases between them. CDR3 length: 15 residues.